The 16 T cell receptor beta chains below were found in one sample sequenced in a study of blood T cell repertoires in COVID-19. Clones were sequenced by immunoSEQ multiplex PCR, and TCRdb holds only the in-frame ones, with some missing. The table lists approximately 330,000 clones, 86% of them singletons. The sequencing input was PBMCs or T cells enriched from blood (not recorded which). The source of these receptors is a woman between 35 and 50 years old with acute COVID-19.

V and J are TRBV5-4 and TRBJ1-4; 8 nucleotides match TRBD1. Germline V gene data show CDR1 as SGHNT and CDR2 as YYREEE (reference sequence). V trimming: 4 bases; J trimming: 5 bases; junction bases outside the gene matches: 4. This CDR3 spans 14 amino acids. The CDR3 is CASSPTGGNEKLFF. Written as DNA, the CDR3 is TGTGCCAGCAGCCCCACAGGGGGGAATGAAAAACTGTTTTTT.

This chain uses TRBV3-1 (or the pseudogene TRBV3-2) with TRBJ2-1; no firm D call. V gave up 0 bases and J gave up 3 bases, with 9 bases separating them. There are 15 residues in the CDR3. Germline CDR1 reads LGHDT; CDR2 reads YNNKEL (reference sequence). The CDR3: CASSQDLGFYNEQFF. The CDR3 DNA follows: TGTGCCAGCAGCCAAGACCTAGGTTTCTACAATGAGCAGTTCTTC.

CDR3 in amino acids: CATSRGGIGTGRVALWETQYF. The CDR3 coding sequence is TGTGCCACCAGCAGAGGGGGGATTGGAACAGGGCGAGTCGCCCTTTGGGAGACCCAGTACTTC. The chain has TRBV15 and TRBJ2-5, with D tentatively TRBD1 (6 bases). CDR1 and CDR2 from the germline V gene are LNHNV and YYDKDF (reference sequence). V was clipped by 1 base and J by 5 bases, with 32 bases between them. This CDR3 spans 21 amino acids.

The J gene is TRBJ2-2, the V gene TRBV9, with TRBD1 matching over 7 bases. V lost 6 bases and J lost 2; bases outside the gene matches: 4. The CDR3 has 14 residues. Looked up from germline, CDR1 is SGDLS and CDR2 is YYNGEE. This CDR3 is CASNRDRNTGELFF. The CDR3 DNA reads TGTGCCAGCAACAGGGACAGAAACACCGGGGAGCTGTTTTTT. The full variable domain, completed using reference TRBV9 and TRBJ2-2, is DSGVTQTPKHLITATGQRVTLRCSPRSGDLSVYWYQQSLDQGLQFLIQYYNGEERAKGNILERFSAQQFPDLHSELNLSSLELGDSALYFCASNRDRNTGELFFGEGSRLTVL.

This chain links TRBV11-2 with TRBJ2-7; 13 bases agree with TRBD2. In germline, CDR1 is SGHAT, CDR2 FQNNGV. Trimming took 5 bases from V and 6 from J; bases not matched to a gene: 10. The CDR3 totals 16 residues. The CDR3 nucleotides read TGTGCCAGCAGCATACCCGGACTAGCGGGAGACGTCGAGCAGTACTTC. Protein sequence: CASSIPGLAGDVEQYF.

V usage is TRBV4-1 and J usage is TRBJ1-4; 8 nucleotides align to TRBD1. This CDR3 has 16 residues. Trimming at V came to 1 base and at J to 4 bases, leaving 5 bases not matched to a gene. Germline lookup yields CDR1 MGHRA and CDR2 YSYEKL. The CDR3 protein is CASSQGRQGSNEKLFF. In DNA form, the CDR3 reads TGCGCCAGCAGCCAAGGCCGACAGGGGAGTAATGAAAAACTGTTTTTT.

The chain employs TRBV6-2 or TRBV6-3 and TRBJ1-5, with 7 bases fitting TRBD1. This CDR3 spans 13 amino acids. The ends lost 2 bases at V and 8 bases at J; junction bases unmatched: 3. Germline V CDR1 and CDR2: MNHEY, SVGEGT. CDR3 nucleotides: TGTGCCAGCAGTTACCAGGGGGACGAGCCCCAGCATTTT. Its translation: CASSYQGDEPQHF.

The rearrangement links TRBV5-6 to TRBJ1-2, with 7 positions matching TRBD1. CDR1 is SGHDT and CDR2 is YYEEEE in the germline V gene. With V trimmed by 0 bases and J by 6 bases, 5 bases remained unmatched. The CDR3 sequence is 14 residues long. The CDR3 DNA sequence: TGTGCCAGCAGCTTGGAGGACAGGATTAATGGCTACACCTTC. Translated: CASSLEDRINGYTF.

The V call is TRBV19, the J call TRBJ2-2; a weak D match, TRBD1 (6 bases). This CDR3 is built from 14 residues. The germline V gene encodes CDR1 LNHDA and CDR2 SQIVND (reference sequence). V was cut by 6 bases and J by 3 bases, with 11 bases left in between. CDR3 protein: CASRGDTYTGELFF. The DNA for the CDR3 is TGTGCCAGTAGAGGGGACACCTACACCGGGGAGCTGTTTTTT. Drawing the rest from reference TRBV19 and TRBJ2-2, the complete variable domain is DGGITQSPKYLFRKEGQNVTLSCEQNLNHDAMYWYRQDPGQGLRLIYYSQIVNDFQKGDIAEGYSVSREKKESFPLTVTSAQKNPTAFYLCASRGDTYTGELFFGEGSRLTVL.

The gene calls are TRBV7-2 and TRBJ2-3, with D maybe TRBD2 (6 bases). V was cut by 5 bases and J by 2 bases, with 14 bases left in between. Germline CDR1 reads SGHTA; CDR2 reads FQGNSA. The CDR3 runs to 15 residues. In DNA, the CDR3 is TGTGCCAGCAGCCTTGGCGGGGACCTCACAGATACGCAGTATTTT. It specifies CASSLGGDLTDTQYF.

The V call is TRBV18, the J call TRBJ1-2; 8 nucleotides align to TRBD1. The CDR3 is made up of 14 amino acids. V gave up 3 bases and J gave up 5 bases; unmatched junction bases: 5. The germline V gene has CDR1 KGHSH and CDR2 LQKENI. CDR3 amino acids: CASSPTGGGYGYTF. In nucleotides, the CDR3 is TGTGCCAGCTCACCCACAGGGGGTGGTTATGGCTACACCTTC.

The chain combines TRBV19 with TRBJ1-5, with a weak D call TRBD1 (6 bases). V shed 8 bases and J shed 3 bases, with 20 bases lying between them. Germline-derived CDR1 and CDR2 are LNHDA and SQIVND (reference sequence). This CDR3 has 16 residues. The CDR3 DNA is TGTGCCAGTGATAGGGGGGGGCAAAGGGTCAATCAGCCCCAGCATTTT. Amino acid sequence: CASDRGGQRVNQPQHF.

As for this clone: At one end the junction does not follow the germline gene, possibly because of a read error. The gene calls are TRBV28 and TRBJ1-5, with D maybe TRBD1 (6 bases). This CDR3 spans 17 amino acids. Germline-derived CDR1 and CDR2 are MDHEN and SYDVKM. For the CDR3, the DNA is TGTGCCAGCAGCTTTATACCGGGAGGGGGTAGCGATCAGCCCCAGCATTTT. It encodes CASSFIPGGGSDQPQHF.

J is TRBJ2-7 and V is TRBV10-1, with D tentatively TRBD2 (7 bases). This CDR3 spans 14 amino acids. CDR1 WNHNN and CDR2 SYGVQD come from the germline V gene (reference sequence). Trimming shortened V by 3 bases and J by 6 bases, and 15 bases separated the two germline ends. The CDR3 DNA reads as TGCGCCAGCAGTGAATGCAGGGAGGGGGGCGAGCAGTACTTC. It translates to CASSECREGGEQYF.

The CDR3 DNA follows: TGTGCCAGCAGCTCCACCGGGTTACAGCCCCAGCATTTT. It codes for CASSSTGLQPQHF. The chain carries TRBV5-8 and TRBJ1-5; D unresolved. V was pared by 3 bases and J by 7 bases, with 11 bases between. CDR3 length equals 13 residues. The germline V gene has CDR1 SGHTS and CDR2 YDEGEE.

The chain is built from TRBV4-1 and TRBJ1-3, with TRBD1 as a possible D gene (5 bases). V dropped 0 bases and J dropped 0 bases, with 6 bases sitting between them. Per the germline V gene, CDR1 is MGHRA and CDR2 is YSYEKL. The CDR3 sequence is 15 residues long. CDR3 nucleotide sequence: TGCGCCAGCAGCCAAGAGGGGCCCTCTGGAAACACCATATATTTT. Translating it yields CASSQEGPSGNTIYF.